This T cell receptor beta chain was obtained from a study of memory CD4+ T cells and cytomegalovirus serostatus. Study results and caveats: A US-trained random forest predicted CMV serostatus with median AUC about 0.92. Each of 55 to 80 CMV-associated TCRbeta sequences occurred in one to five individuals.

Sequenced by immunoSEQ multiplex PCR; TCRdb stores in-frame clones only, minus some. The repertoire includes roughly 50,000 clones, roughly 80% of them detected once, and about 0.86% sits in the top ten. With respect to this clone: What it recognizes is unknown.

Single viable CD3+CD4+CD8-CD45RO+ cells were sorted as the memory CD4+ T cells. The source material was memory CD4+ T cells from blood. The receptor comes from an adult in good health and CMV-seronegative.

The CDR3 sequence: CASSLVGRNTEAFF. In nucleotides, the CDR3 is TGTGCCAGCAGCTTAGTCGGGAGGAACACTGAAGCTTTCTTT. The chain links TRBV7-8 to TRBJ1-1; D gene ambiguous. The ends were cut back, 1 base at V and 1 base at J, with 7 bases in the middle. The CDR3 loop spans 14 amino acids. Germline lookup yields CDR1 SGHVS and CDR2 FQNEAQ.